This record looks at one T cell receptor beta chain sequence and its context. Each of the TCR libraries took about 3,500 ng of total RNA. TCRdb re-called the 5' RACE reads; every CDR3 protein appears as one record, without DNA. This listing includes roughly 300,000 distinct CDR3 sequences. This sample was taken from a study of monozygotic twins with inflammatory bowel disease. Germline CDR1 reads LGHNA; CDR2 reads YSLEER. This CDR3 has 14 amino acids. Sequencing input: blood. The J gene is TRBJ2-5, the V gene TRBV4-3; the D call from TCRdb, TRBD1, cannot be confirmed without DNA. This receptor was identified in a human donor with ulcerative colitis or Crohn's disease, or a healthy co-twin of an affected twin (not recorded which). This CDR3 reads CASSQTGGWETQYF.